A single sample gave rise to the 3 T cell receptor beta chains below, sequenced in a study of cytomegalovirus exposure and HLA in healthy donors. Amplification used 60 Vbeta primers and 13 Jbeta primers. Assay used: immunoSEQ multiplex PCR; TCRdb lists only in-frame clones, some missing. The data hold a few hundred thousand clones, with roughly 80% observed a single time. The sequenced material came from PBMCs. These receptors were obtained from a man between 35 and 55 years old in good health and CMV-seronegative.

This rearrangement joins TRBV9 to TRBJ2-7; D perhaps matches TRBD2 (6 bases). From germline, CDR1 is SGDLS and CDR2 YYNGEE. The germline V and J ends were trimmed by 0 bases and 2 bases, with 9 bases remaining between them. The CDR3 length is 14 residues. CDR3 loop: CASSVGGGPYEQYF. CDR3 coding DNA: TGTGCCAGCAGCGTAGGGGGAGGCCCCTACGAGCAGTACTTC.

The J gene is TRBJ2-1, the V gene TRBV7-9; D not resolved. V was trimmed by 4 bases and J by 0 bases, leaving 16 bases between them. This CDR3 is built from 17 residues. CDR1 is SEHNR, CDR2 FQNEAQ, per germline (reference sequence). CDR3 residues: CASSSTGRPSSYNEQFF. The DNA of the CDR3 is TGTGCCAGCAGCTCGACCGGAAGACCTAGCTCCTACAATGAGCAGTTCTTC.

The gene calls are TRBV4-1 and TRBJ1-6; 8 bases line up with TRBD1. V gave up 0 bases and J gave up 10 bases; unmatched junction bases: 8. The germline gives CDR1 MGHRA, CDR2 YSYEKL. The CDR3 runs 16 residues. The CDR3, as DNA: TGCGCCAGCAGCCAAGATTTCCGGACAGGGATATCACCCCTCCACTTT. This encodes CASSQDFRTGISPLHF.